This T cell receptor (beta chain) is drawn from a study of cytomegalovirus exposure and HLA in healthy donors. Findings and limits, study-wide: Altogether, around 160 TCR beta chains were recorded as cytomegalovirus-associated. With further analysis later on, most CMV-associated TCR beta chains appeared HLA-restricted. Follow-up analysis seemed to connect common viral pathogens with several of the most significant clusters identified.

This clone was seen a few times. The target antigen is unknown. In the PCR, 60 Vbeta and 13 Jbeta primers were used. Only in-frame clones appear in the TCRdb table, and some are missing; sequencing was by immunoSEQ multiplex PCR. This repertoire shows under 200,000 clones, about 71% found once; its top ten account for roughly 1.4%. The sequenced material came from PBMCs. The TCR originated in a man over 45 in good health and CMV-seronegative.

CDR3 amino acids: CASSEVTGHGYTF. The CDR3 bases are TGCGCCAGCAGTGAGGTCACAGGGCATGGCTACACCTTC. The chain joins TRBV10-2 to TRBJ1-2, with a possible D match to TRBD1 (6 bases). This CDR3 comprises 13 residues. Per germline, CDR1 WSHSY and CDR2 SAAADI. V was clipped by 2 bases and J by 6 bases, with 10 bases between them.